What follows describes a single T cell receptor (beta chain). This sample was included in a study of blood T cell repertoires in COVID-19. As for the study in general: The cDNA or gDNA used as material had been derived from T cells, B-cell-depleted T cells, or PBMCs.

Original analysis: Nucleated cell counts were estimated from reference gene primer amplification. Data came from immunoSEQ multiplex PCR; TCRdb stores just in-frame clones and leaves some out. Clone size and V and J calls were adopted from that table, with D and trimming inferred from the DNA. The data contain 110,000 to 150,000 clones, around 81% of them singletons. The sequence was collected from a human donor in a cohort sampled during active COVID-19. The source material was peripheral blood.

CDR3 region: CASSQVPGGSTDTQYF. The CDR3 DNA follows: TGTGCCAGCAGCCAGGTCCCGGGGGGGAGCACAGATACGCAGTATTTT. The chain uses TRBV9 and TRBJ2-3; TRBD2 aligns across 8 bases. The CDR3 is made up of 16 amino acids. V lost 4 bases to trimming and J lost 0 bases; unmatched junction nucleotides: 7. CDR1 and CDR2 from the germline V gene are SGDLS and YYNGEE.